The 16 T cell receptor beta chains below were found in one sample sequenced in a study of T cells in Graves' hyperthyroidism and ophthalmopathy. Template material for amplifying TCR beta CDR3 regions consisted of RNA transcripts. Initially, a first-round RT-PCR of the TCR CDR3 employed the HTBI primer set. TCRdb re-derived calls from the multiplex PCR reads in MiXCR, one entry per CDR3 protein. Among roughly 360,000 distinct CDR3 sequences listed, about 13% were seen once. Sequenced material: blood. The origin of the receptors is a man aged 25-40 years with Graves' hyperthyroidism that later progressed to Graves' ophthalmopathy.

Ten or more counts support this clonotype. V gene TRBV6-1 combines with J gene TRBJ1-3; 7 nucleotides match TRBD1. The CDR3 contains 16 residues. J was trimmed by 1 base and V by 2 bases; bases with no gene match: 5. Germline CDR1 and CDR2: MNHNS and SASEGT. CDR3 protein: CASSEPGQLSGNTIYF. CDR3 nucleotides: TGTGCCAGCAGTGAACCGGGACAGCTGTCTGGAAACACCATATATTTT.

The chain combines TRBV4-1 with TRBJ2-7; D possibly corresponds to TRBD1 (5 bases). The CDR3 extends over 15 amino acids. With 1 base removed from V and 5 bases from J, the gap between germline ends came to 15 bases. The germline CDR1 and CDR2 sequences are MGHRA and YSYEKL. The CDR3 DNA reads TGCGCCAGCAGCCAAGCTTCCAGGGTTGCCCACGAGCAGTACTTC. Translating it yields CASSQASRVAHEQYF.

This clonotype was recorded a few times. The CDR3 DNA sequence: TGCAGTGCTAGAGATGGGCGGGACAGGGCCTATGGCTACACCTTC. This codes for CSARDGRDRAYGYTF. The chain carries TRBV20-1 and TRBJ1-2; TRBD1 agrees at 9 bases. Germline V gene lookup returns CDR1 DFQATT and CDR2 SNEGSKA (reference sequence). Germline trimming cut 0 bases from V and 4 bases from J; bases unmatched to any gene: 6. The CDR3 is 15 residues long.

This clonotype was detected ten times or more. The V call is TRBV28, the J call TRBJ2-2; D is perhaps TRBD2 (6 bases). Trimming cost V 6 bases and J 1 base, with 12 bases left between them. Germline CDR1 and CDR2: MDHEN and SYDVKM. The CDR3 has 15 amino acids. The CDR3: CASRTEGKNTGELFF. The CDR3 region has the DNA TGTGCCAGCAGAACGGAGGGAAAGAACACCGGGGAGCTGTTTTTT.

The V call is TRBV27, the J call TRBJ2-7; a possible D gene is TRBD1 (6 bases). The V end lost 6 bases, the J end lost 1 base, and 16 bases lay between the germline ends. CDR3 length: 15 residues. CDR1 and CDR2 from the germline V gene are MNHEY and SMNVEV (reference sequence). CDR3 nucleotides: TGTGCCAGCAGGGAGTTTAGAGGACAGTCCTACGAGCAGTACTTC. It yields the protein CASREFRGQSYEQYF.

The table lists this clonotype with many counts. The chain has TRBV30 and TRBJ1-1; D gene uncertain. This CDR3 spans 13 amino acids. The germline CDR1 and CDR2 sequences are GTSNPN and SVGIG (reference sequence). Trimming cost V 4 bases and J 1 base, with 10 bases left between them. The CDR3 DNA reads TGTGCCTGGACCCTCCCCGGGAACACTGAAGCTTTCTTT. Amino acid sequence: CAWTLPGNTEAFF.

This clonotype has more than one count but fewer than ten. DNA for the CDR3: TGCAGTGCAACCGCCGGGACAGGGGAGCAATCACCCCTCCACTTT. Its protein product is CSATAGTGEQSPLHF. J is TRBJ1-6 and V is TRBV20-1; 10 bases are a match to TRBD1. Unmatched junction bases numbered 12, after V lost 6 bases and J lost 10 bases. CDR1 and CDR2 from the germline V gene are DFQATT and SNEGSKA (reference sequence). The CDR3 extends over 15 amino acids.

A few counts support this clonotype. The rearrangement uses TRBV2 and TRBJ1-2; no clear D gene. This CDR3 comprises 14 residues. The ends were cut back, 3 bases at V and 4 bases at J, with 12 bases in the middle. CDR1 and CDR2 (germline): SNHLY, FYNNEI. CDR3 DNA sequence: TGTGCCAGCAGTGATTGGGCAGCCCGCTATGGCTACACCTTC. This encodes CASSDWAARYGYTF. Complete variable domain (other parts from reference TRBV2 and TRBJ1-2): EPEVTQTPSHQVTQMGQEVILRCVPISNHLYFYWYRQILGQKVEFLVSFYNNEISEKSEIFDDQFSVERPDGSNFTLKIRSTKLEDSAMYFCASSDWAARYGYTFGSGTRLTVV.

The CDR3 is CATSSGTGVDGYTF. The CDR3, as DNA: TGTGCCACCAGCTCCGGGACAGGGGTCGATGGCTACACCTTC. The rearrangement joins TRBV15 to TRBJ1-2, with TRBD1 identical over 10 bases. The length of the CDR3 is 14 residues. V lost 5 bases to trimming and J lost 6 bases; unmatched junction nucleotides: 6. From germline, CDR1 is LNHNV and CDR2 YYDKDF (reference sequence).

This clonotype has at least ten counts. The rearrangement links TRBV5-6 to TRBJ1-1; no firm D call. The CDR3 extends over 16 amino acids. V was trimmed by 1 base and J by 6 bases, leaving 19 bases between them. Germline V gene lookup returns CDR1 SGHDT and CDR2 YYEEEE. The CDR3 sequence: CASSLWMLGFKAEAFF. DNA for the CDR3: TGTGCCAGCAGCTTGTGGATGCTGGGGTTTAAGGCTGAAGCTTTCTTT.

This chain links TRBV6-2 or TRBV6-3 with TRBJ2-3; 8 bases line up with TRBD1. This CDR3 has 17 amino acids. From germline, CDR1 is MNHEY and CDR2 SVGEGT. J gave up 4 bases and V 2 bases, and 11 bases lay outside the gene matches. The CDR3 DNA reads as TGTGCCAGCAGTTACAGCTCATGGGACAGGTTTTCAGATACGCAGTATTTT. Translation gives CASSYSSWDRFSDTQYF.

V usage is TRBV2 and J usage is TRBJ1-5, with 9 bases that match TRBD1. CDR1 and CDR2 from the germline V gene are SNHLY and FYNNEI. The junction had 4 bases not matched to a gene; V was cut back by 1 base and J by 6 bases. The CDR3 totals 15 residues. CDR3 coding DNA: TGTGCCAGCAGTGAAGACAGGGGGCAAAGTCAGCCCCAGCATTTT. It yields the protein CASSEDRGQSQPQHF.

This clonotype was counted between two and nine times. The chain couples TRBV25-1 to TRBJ2-7; D not certain. CDR1 and CDR2 from the germline V gene are MGHDK and SYGVNS. V shed 10 bases and J shed 6 bases, with 16 bases lying between them. The CDR3 extends over 12 amino acids. As DNA, the CDR3 is TGTGCCACCCAGCCGGAAGGCGGCGAGCAGTACTTC. It translates to CATQPEGGEQYF.

This clonotype was detected ten times or more. CDR3 sequence (DNA): TGTGCCAGCAGTTTTACTAGCGGGGGGTTGAATACGCAGTATTTT. Its protein is CASSFTSGGLNTQYF. The rearrangement links TRBV12-3 or TRBV12-4 to TRBJ2-3; TRBD2 aligns across 12 bases. J gave up 7 bases and V 3 bases, and 5 bases lay outside the gene matches. CDR3 length: 15 amino acids.

This clonotype was seen more than once but under ten times. The chain has TRBV19 and TRBJ2-1; D possibly corresponds to TRBD1 (6 bases). This CDR3 contains 11 residues. V was clipped by 8 bases and J by 9 bases, with 11 bases between them. The germline V gene has CDR1 LNHDA and CDR2 SQIVND (reference sequence). CDR3 protein: CASQQGTEQFF. The CDR3 DNA is TGTGCCAGTCAACAGGGAACTGAGCAGTTCTTC.

This clonotype was detected only a few times. The genes are TRBV29-1 and TRBJ1-2, with 7 nucleotides matching TRBD1. The junction had 10 bases not matched to a gene; V was cut back by 4 bases and J by 8 bases. This CDR3 spans 13 amino acids. CDR1 is SQVTM, CDR2 ANQGSEA, per germline. The CDR3 here is CSVGYAGGQGYTF. The CDR3 DNA reads TGCAGCGTTGGGTATGCAGGGGGGCAAGGCTACACCTTC.